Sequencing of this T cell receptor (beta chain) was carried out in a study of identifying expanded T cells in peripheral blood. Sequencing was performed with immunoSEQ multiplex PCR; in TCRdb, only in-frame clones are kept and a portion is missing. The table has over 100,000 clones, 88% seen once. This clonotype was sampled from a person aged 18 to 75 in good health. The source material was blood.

The CDR3 sequence: CASSLRDRGRAFF. CDR3 in DNA: TGTGCCAGCAGCTTAAGGGACAGGGGGCGAGCTTTCTTT. J is TRBJ1-1 and V is TRBV11-2; 12 nucleotides line up with TRBD1. V lost 2 bases, J lost 10 bases, and 2 bases stayed unmatched. The CDR3 has 13 amino acids. Germline V gene lookup returns CDR1 SGHAT and CDR2 FQNNGV.